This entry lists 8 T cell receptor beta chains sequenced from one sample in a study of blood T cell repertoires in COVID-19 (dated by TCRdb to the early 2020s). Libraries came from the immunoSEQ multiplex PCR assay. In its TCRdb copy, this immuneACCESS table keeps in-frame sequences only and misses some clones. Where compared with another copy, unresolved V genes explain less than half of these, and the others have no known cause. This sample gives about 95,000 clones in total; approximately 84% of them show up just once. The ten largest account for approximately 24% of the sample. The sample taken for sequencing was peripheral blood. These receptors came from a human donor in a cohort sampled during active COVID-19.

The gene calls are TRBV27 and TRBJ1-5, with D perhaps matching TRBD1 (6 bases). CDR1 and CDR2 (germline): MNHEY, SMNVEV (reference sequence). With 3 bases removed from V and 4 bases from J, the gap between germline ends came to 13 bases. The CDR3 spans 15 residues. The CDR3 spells CASSLAGVGNQPQHF. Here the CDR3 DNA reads TGTGCCAGCAGTTTGGCAGGGGTAGGAAATCAGCCCCAGCATTTT.

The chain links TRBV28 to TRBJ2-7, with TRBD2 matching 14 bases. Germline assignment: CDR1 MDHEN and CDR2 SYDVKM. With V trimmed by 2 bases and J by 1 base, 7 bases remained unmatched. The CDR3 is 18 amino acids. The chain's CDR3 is CASSLGTTSGRGSYEQYF. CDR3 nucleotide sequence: TGTGCCAGCAGTTTAGGTACGACTAGCGGGAGGGGGTCCTACGAGCAGTACTTC.

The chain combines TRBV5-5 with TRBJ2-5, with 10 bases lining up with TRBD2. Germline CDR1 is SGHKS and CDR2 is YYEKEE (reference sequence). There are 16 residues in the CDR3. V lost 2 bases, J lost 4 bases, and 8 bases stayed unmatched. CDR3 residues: CASSFQAGGTAETQYF. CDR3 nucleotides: TGTGCCAGCAGCTTCCAAGCGGGGGGGACCGCAGAGACCCAGTACTTC.

As DNA, the CDR3 is TGTGCCAGCAGTTTTTTAGCGGGTAGCACAGATACGCAGTATTTT. Translated, it gives CASSFLAGSTDTQYF. The V gene is TRBV6-5, the J gene TRBJ2-3, with 7 bases that match TRBD2. This CDR3 contains 15 residues. Germline CDR1 is MNHEY and CDR2 is SVGAGI. Trimming cost V 4 bases and J 0 bases; bases outside gene matches: 4.

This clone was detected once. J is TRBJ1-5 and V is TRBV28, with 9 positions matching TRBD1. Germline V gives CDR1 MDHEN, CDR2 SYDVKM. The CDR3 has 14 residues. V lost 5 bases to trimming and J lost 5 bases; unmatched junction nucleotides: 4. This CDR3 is CASSGRTGDQPQHF. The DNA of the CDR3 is TGTGCCAGCAGTGGACGGACAGGGGATCAGCCCCAGCATTTT.

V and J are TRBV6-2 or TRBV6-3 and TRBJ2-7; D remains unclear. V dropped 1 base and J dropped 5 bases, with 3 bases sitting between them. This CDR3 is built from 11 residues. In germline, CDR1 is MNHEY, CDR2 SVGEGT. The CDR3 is CASSYFNEQYF. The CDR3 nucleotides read TGTGCCAGCAGTTACTTTAACGAGCAGTACTTC.

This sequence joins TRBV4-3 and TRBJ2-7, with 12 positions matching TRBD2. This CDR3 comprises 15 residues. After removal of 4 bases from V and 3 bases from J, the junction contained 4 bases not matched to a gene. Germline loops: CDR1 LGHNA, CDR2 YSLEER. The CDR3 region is CASSPRTSGVYEQYF. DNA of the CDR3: TGCGCCAGCAGCCCGAGGACTAGCGGGGTCTACGAGCAGTACTTC.

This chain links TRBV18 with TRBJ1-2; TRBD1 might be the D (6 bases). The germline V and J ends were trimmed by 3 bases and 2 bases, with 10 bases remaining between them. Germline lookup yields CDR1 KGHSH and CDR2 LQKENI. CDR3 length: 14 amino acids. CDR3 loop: CASSPQGSNYGYTF. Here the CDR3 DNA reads TGTGCCAGCTCACCTCAGGGGTCGAACTATGGCTACACCTTC.